This T cell receptor (beta chain) emerged from a study of T cells in Graves' hyperthyroidism and ophthalmopathy. The study, taken as a whole, reports: Ophthalmopathy was predicted by the model a median of about six months ahead of onset.

Germline-derived CDR1 and CDR2 are SQVTM and ANQGSEA. V was clipped by 4 bases and J by 5 bases; unmatched bases: 8. There are 14 residues in the CDR3. Amplified regions were TCR beta CDR3 sequences from RNA transcripts. First-round RT-PCR targeting the TCR CDR3 was performed with the HTBI primer set. Each CDR3 protein is one row after TCRdb ran MiXCR on the multiplex PCR reads. The sample includes approximately 380,000 distinct CDR3 sequences, around a sixth seen only once; the top ten take about 38%. To note about this clonotype: Antigen specificity is unknown.

What was sequenced was blood. The V call is TRBV29-1, the J call TRBJ1-1, with 9 positions matching TRBD1. The clonotype comes from a man between 18 and 29 years old with Graves' ophthalmopathy. CDR3 coding DNA: TGCAGCGTTGTTTCCGGGACAGGGCAAACTGAAGCTTTCTTT. Translated: CSVVSGTGQTEAFF.